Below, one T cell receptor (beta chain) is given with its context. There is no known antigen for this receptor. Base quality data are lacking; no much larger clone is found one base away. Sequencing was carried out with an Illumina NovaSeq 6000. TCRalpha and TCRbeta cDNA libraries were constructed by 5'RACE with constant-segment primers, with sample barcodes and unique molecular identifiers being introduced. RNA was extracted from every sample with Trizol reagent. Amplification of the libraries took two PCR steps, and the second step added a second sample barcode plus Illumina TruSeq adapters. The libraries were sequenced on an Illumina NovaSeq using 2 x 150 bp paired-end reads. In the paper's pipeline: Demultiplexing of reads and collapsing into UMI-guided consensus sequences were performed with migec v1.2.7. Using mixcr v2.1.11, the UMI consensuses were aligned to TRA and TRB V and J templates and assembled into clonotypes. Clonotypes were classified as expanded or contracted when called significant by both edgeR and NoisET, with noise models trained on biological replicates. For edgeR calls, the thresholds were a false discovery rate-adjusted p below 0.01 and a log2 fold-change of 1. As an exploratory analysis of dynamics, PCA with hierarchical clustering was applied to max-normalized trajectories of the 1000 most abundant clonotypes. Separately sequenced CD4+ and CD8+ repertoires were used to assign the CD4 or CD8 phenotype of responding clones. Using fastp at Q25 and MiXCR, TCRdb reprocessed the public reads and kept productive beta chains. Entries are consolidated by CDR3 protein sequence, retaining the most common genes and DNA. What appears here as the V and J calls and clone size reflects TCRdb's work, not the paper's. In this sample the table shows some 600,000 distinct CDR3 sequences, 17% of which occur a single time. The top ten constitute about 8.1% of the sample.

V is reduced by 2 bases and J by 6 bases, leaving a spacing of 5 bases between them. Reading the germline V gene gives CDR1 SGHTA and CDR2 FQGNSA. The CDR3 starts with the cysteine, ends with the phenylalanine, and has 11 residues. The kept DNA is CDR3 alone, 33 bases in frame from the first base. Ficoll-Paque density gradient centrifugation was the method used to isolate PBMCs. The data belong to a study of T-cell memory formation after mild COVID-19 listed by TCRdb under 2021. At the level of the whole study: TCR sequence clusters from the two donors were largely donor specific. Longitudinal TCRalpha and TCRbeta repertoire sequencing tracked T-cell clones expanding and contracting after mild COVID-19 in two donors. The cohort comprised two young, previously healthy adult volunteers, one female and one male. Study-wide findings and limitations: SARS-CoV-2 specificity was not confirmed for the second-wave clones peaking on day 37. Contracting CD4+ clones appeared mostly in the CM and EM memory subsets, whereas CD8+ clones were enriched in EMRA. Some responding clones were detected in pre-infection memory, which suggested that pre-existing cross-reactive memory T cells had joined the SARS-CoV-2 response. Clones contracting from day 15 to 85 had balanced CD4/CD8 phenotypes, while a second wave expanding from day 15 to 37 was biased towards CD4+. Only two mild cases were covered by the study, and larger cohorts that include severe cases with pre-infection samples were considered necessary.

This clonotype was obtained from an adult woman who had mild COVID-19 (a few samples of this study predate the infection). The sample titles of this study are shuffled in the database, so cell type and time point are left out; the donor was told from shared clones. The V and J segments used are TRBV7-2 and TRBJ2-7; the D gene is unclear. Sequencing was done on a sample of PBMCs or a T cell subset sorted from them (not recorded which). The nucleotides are TGTGCCAGCAGCTTAACGCCCGAGCAGTACTTC. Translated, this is CASSLTPEQYF.